The 32 T cell receptor beta chains listed next were all sequenced from one sample in a study of T cells after posttransplantation cyclophosphamide. Only in-frame clones appear in the TCRdb table, and some are missing; sequencing was by immunoSEQ multiplex PCR. The sample includes some 40,000 clones, none of them occurring once. Sequenced material: PBMCs. Every receptor here comes from a man aged 35 to 55 in good health, CMV-negative, and a related stem cell transplant donor.

This clone showed up many times. The chain couples TRBV7-9 to TRBJ1-5, with a possible D match to TRBD1 (5 bases). The V gene lost 2 bases and the J gene lost 6 bases, with 20 bases spanning the gap. The germline V gene has CDR1 SEHNR and CDR2 FQNEAQ (reference sequence). CDR3 length: 17 amino acids. The CDR3 is CASSLQSQGRHGQPQHF. CDR3 in DNA: TGTGCCAGCAGCTTACAATCTCAGGGTAGACACGGTCAGCCCCAGCATTTT.

This clone was observed at least ten times. The genes are TRBV6-5 and TRBJ2-4; a weak D match, TRBD2 (5 bases). V dropped 4 bases and J dropped 6 bases, with 13 bases sitting between them. The CDR3 runs to 14 residues. Per germline, CDR1 MNHEY and CDR2 SVGAGI. The CDR3 sequence is CASSSRGRGNIQYF. The CDR3 nucleotides read TGTGCCAGCAGTTCCCGCGGGCGAGGAAACATTCAGTACTTC.

In its sample, this clone was seen many times. The rearrangement links TRBV7-8 to TRBJ1-5, with 9 bases matching TRBD1. Germline lookup yields CDR1 SGHVS and CDR2 FQNEAQ. Germline trimming cut 0 bases from V and 6 bases from J; bases unmatched to any gene: 6. This CDR3 spans 16 amino acids. CDR3 in amino acids: CASSLAGTGFTQPQHF. The CDR3 coding sequence is TGTGCCAGCAGCTTAGCTGGGACAGGGTTCACTCAGCCCCAGCATTTT.

This clone was seen at least ten times. The genes are TRBV7-9 and TRBJ2-3; tentatively, D is TRBD2 (7 bases). Trimming removed 5 bases at V and 3 bases at J, with 15 bases between. The CDR3 is 15 amino acids. Per germline, CDR1 SEHNR and CDR2 FQNEAQ (reference sequence). CDR3 sequence: CASSGGARITDTQYF. CDR3 nucleotide sequence: TGTGCCAGCAGCGGGGGGGCCAGAATTACAGATACGCAGTATTTT.

This clone was seen many times. This chain connects TRBV18 to TRBJ2-3, with D possibly TRBD1 on 6 matching bases. V lost 2 bases, J lost 4 bases, and 10 bases lay in between. There are 14 residues in the CDR3. Germline CDR1 and CDR2: KGHSH and LQKENI. DNA of the CDR3: TGTGCCAGCTCACCAGAGGGGACACCAGATACGCAGTATTTT. The encoded protein is CASSPEGTPDTQYF. Full variable domain (outside the CDR3, taken from reference TRBV18 and TRBJ2-3): NAGVMQNPRHLVRRRGQEARLRCSPMKGHSHVYWYRQLPEEGLKFMVYLQKENIIDESGMPKERFSAEFPKEGPSILRIQQVVRGDSAAYFCASSPEGTPDTQYFGPGTRLTVL.

The J gene is TRBJ2-3, the V gene TRBV9; the D is unclear. The length of the CDR3 is 12 residues. The germline gives CDR1 SGDLS, CDR2 YYNGEE. Trimming removed 3 bases from V and 3 bases from J, with 5 bases in between. CDR3 protein: CASSAETDTQYF. CDR3 sequence (DNA): TGTGCCAGCAGCGCTGAGACAGATACGCAGTATTTT.

This clone was seen at least ten times. This chain connects TRBV27 to TRBJ1-4; 7 nucleotides line up with TRBD1. This CDR3 contains 13 residues. Unmatched junction bases numbered 4, after V lost 8 bases and J lost 4 bases. The germline CDR1 and CDR2 sequences are MNHEY and SMNVEV (reference sequence). The CDR3 protein is CASRDSLNEKLFF. Here the CDR3 DNA reads TGTGCCAGCCGGGACAGCCTTAATGAAAAACTGTTTTTT.

Ten or more counts support this clone. V usage is TRBV11-2 and J usage is TRBJ1-4; no clear D. V was clipped by 5 bases and J by 1 base, with 11 bases between them. The CDR3 covers 15 residues. Per the germline V gene, CDR1 is SGHAT and CDR2 is FQNNGV. CDR3 DNA sequence: TGTGCCAGCAGCCCCCGACGAGGAACTAATGAAAAACTGTTTTTT. The encoded protein is CASSPRRGTNEKLFF.

This clone occurred many times. Different DNA sequences within this sample yield the same CDR3. CDR3 DNA sequence: TGCGCCAGCAGCTTGGATTCAGGGAGCACAGATACGCAGTATTTT. Encoded protein: CASSLDSGSTDTQYF. This chain connects TRBV5-1 to TRBJ2-3; perhaps TRBD1 as D (5 bases). This CDR3 comprises 15 residues. Germline CDR1 SGHRS, CDR2 YFSETQ. The V and J ends lost 0 bases and 0 bases respectively, with 8 bases between them.

At least ten counts were recorded for this clone. The chain links TRBV2 to TRBJ2-1, with 8 bases identical to TRBD1. V lost 8 bases, J lost 0 bases, and 9 bases stayed unmatched. In germline, CDR1 is SNHLY, CDR2 FYNNEI. The CDR3 has 16 residues. The CDR3 protein is CASEGRQGSSYNEQFF. The CDR3 nucleotides are TGTGCCAGCGAAGGGAGACAGGGGAGCTCCTACAATGAGCAGTTCTTC.

By sample fraction, this clone is medium-sized. The rearrangement links TRBV19 to TRBJ1-1, with 8 nucleotides matching TRBD1. Germline V lookup: CDR1 LNHDA, CDR2 SQIVND (reference sequence). V dropped 6 bases and J dropped 9; count of bases not matched to a gene: 12. This CDR3 is 14 amino acids long. CDR3 sequence: CASRNKGTGLKAFF. In DNA, the CDR3 is TGTGCCAGTAGAAATAAAGGGACAGGTTTGAAAGCTTTCTTT.

This sequence joins TRBV7-8 and TRBJ2-3, with 14 bases that match TRBD2. CDR3 length equals 16 residues. Germline trimming cut 5 bases from V and 3 bases from J; bases unmatched to any gene: 4. Germline CDR1 SGHVS, CDR2 FQNEAQ. The CDR3 sequence is CASSPRTSGGTDTQYF. The CDR3 DNA reads as TGTGCCAGCAGCCCCAGGACTAGCGGGGGGACAGATACGCAGTATTTT.

This clone was recorded at least ten times. The CDR3 DNA sequence: TGCGCCAGCAGACGGGGGGACACGAACACCGGGGAGCTGTTTTTT. Its translation is CASRRGDTNTGELFF. The rearrangement uses TRBV5-1 and TRBJ2-2; weak D call: TRBD2 (7 bases). The CDR3 spans 15 residues. Germline loops: CDR1 SGHRS, CDR2 YFSETQ. V was pared by 5 bases and J by 0 bases, with 11 bases between.

This clone was recorded many times. The chain uses TRBV11-2 and TRBJ2-5; D not certain. V was pared by 3 bases and J by 5 bases, with 13 bases between. This CDR3 has 14 residues. Germline CDR1 SGHAT, CDR2 FQNNGV. CDR3 sequence: CASSLAPVRETQYF. The CDR3 DNA follows: TGTGCCAGCAGCTTGGCCCCCGTGAGGGAGACCCAGTACTTC.

This clone was detected many times. The chain uses TRBV14 and TRBJ2-5, with 8 bases that match TRBD2. After removal of 4 bases from V and 2 bases from J, the junction contained 3 bases not matched to a gene. Germline V CDR1 and CDR2: SGHDN, FVKESK. The CDR3 consists of 14 residues. The chain's CDR3 is CASSLAGRQETQYF. As DNA, the CDR3 is TGTGCCAGCAGCCTAGCGGGACGACAAGAGACCCAGTACTTC.

The table lists this clone with a few counts. The chain uses TRBV6-6 and TRBJ1-6; D is perhaps TRBD1 (6 bases). The ends were cut back, 6 bases at V and 8 bases at J, with 11 bases in the middle. This CDR3 spans 13 amino acids. The germline V gene has CDR1 MNHNY and CDR2 SVGAGI (reference sequence). The CDR3 protein is CASRARGDSPLHF. The CDR3 DNA follows: TGTGCCAGCAGGGCCAGGGGTGATTCACCCCTCCACTTT.

This clone was seen at least ten times. This chain uses TRBV11-3 with TRBJ2-4; 7 bases fit TRBD1. V lost 0 bases and J lost 3; bases outside the gene matches: 8. Germline V CDR1 and CDR2: SGHNT, YENEEA. This CDR3 comprises 17 residues. The CDR3 region is CASSLETPGQFKNIQYF. CDR3 sequence (DNA): TGTGCCAGCAGCTTAGAAACGCCGGGACAGTTCAAAAACATTCAGTACTTC.

This clone occurred many times. The chain joins TRBV7-9 to TRBJ2-2; D possibly corresponds to TRBD1 (6 bases). This CDR3 region has 15 residues. V was clipped by 5 bases and J by 5 bases, with 15 bases between them. Germline CDR1 is SEHNR and CDR2 is FQNEAQ (reference sequence). The DNA of the CDR3 is TGTGCCAGCAGCATAGTCCCTAGGGGGACCGGGGAGCTGTTTTTT. Translating gives CASSIVPRGTGELFF.

This clone was seen many times. The J gene is TRBJ2-7, the V gene TRBV14; 10 bases match TRBD1. The V and J ends lost 6 bases and 0 bases, in that order; junction bases with no gene match: 17. The CDR3 is made up of 19 amino acids. CDR1 is SGHDN, CDR2 FVKESK, per germline. The CDR3, as DNA: TGTGCCAGCAGGCCAACGTTTCCGGACAGGGGGTTTAGCTCCTACGAGCAGTACTTC. Translating it yields CASRPTFPDRGFSSYEQYF.

This clone was found many times. The rearrangement joins TRBV5-6 to TRBJ1-1; D gene unclear. Germline CDR1 is SGHDT and CDR2 is YYEEEE. V dropped 4 bases and J dropped 4 bases, with 14 bases sitting between them. This CDR3 contains 14 residues. CDR3 loop: CASSSAVPGTEAFF. The CDR3 DNA is TGTGCCAGCAGCAGTGCGGTACCGGGCACTGAAGCTTTCTTT.

This clone was detected many times. The rearrangement links TRBV15 to TRBJ1-2, with a tentative D call TRBD1 (5 bases). Germline lookup yields CDR1 LNHNV and CDR2 YYDKDF (reference sequence). The CDR3 covers 14 residues. With 5 bases removed from V and 2 bases from J, the gap between germline ends came to 12 bases. The CDR3 loop is CATSGSGLNYGYTF. CDR3 in DNA: TGTGCCACCAGCGGTTCAGGGCTCAACTATGGCTACACCTTC. Full variable domain (remainder filled in from reference TRBV15 and TRBJ1-2): DAMVIQNPRYQVTQFGKPVTLSCSQTLNHNVMYWYQQKSSQAPKLLFHYYDKDFNNEADTPDNFQSRRPNTSFCFLDIRSPGLGDTAMYLCATSGSGLNYGYTFGSGTRLTVV.

This clone was seen at least ten times. J is TRBJ2-7 and V is TRBV27; weak D call: TRBD2 (5 bases). The CDR3 is 16 amino acids. Germline lookup yields CDR1 MNHEY and CDR2 SMNVEV (reference sequence). V lost 5 bases and J lost 2, with 19 bases in between. Written as DNA, the CDR3 is TGTGCCAGCAGTCTTAGCCTCGGGCCCGGGGCCTACGAGCAGTACTTC. This encodes CASSLSLGPGAYEQYF.

This clone was seen ten or more times. The chain is built from TRBV6-1 and TRBJ2-2, with D hard to call. Trimming took off 6 bases at V and 7 bases at J, with 15 bases between the two ends. From germline, CDR1 is MNHNS and CDR2 SASEGT. The CDR3 is 14 residues long. CDR3 sequence (DNA): TGTGCCAGCAGCGCCGGTCCCGCTAGCGGGGAGCTGTTTTTT. It encodes CASSAGPASGELFF.

This clone appeared many times. V and J are TRBV9 and TRBJ2-3; D is possibly TRBD2 (6 bases). The CDR3 length is 16 residues. Trimming removed 3 bases at V and 3 bases at J, with 17 bases between. CDR1 and CDR2 (germline): SGDLS, YYNGEE. The CDR3 reads CASSEGGGPGTDTQYF. The CDR3 nucleotides read TGTGCCAGCAGCGAGGGAGGAGGCCCAGGGACAGATACGCAGTATTTT.

This clone has a count of ten or more. This specimen includes other DNA sequences encoding the same CDR3. J is TRBJ1-1 and V is TRBV6-5; 7 positions match TRBD1. After removal of 5 bases from V and 1 base from J, the junction contained 1 base not matched to a gene. Germline V gives CDR1 MNHEY, CDR2 SVGAGI. There are 13 residues in the CDR3. This chain's CDR3 is CASSRTGNTEAFF. For the CDR3, the DNA is TGTGCCAGCAGTCGGACAGGGAACACTGAAGCTTTCTTT.

CDR3 in amino acids: CASSLDVERDQFF. In DNA, the CDR3 is TGTGCCAGCAGCTTAGACGTTGAGCGGGATCAGTTCTTC. This chain joins TRBV7-9 and TRBJ2-1, with 7 bases matching TRBD2. Trimming at V came to 1 base and at J to 13 bases, leaving 7 bases not matched to a gene. The germline V gene has CDR1 SEHNR and CDR2 FQNEAQ (reference sequence). The CDR3 is 13 residues long.

At least ten counts were recorded for this clone. The chain recombines TRBV5-1 with TRBJ1-3; no definite D call. CDR1 is SGHRS, CDR2 YFSETQ, per germline. V was pared by 3 bases and J by 3 bases, with 4 bases between. This CDR3 spans 12 amino acids. The CDR3 spells CASSSLGNTIYF. In nucleotides, the CDR3 is TGCGCCAGCAGCTCCCTTGGAAACACCATATATTTT. Supplemented by reference TRBV5-1 and TRBJ1-3, the full variable domain reads KAGVTQTPRYLIKTRGQQVTLSCSPISGHRSVSWYQQTPGQGLQFLFEYFSETQRNKGNFPGRFSGRQFSNSRSEMNVSTLELGDSALYLCASSSLGNTIYFGEGSWLTVV.

This clone was seen ten or more times. This rearrangement joins TRBV6-1 to TRBJ1-3; no firm D call. Germline loops: CDR1 MNHNS, CDR2 SASEGT. V lost 4 bases to trimming and J lost 4 bases, with 5 bases between them. CDR3 length equals 12 residues. CDR3 nucleotide sequence: TGTGCCAGCAGTGTCATCGGAAACACCATATATTTT. Translating it yields CASSVIGNTIYF.

This clone appeared a few times. The junction departs from the called germline gene at one end, perhaps through a read error. Other DNA sequences in the same sample also yield this CDR3. The V and J genes are TRBV27 and TRBJ2-3; D unresolved. Germline CDR1 and CDR2: MNHEY and SMNVEV (reference sequence). CDR3 length equals 13 residues. CDR3 nucleotides: TGTGCCAGCAGTGTTCGGTCCACAGATACGCAGTACTTT. This encodes CASSVRSTDTQYF.

This clone was detected many times. The chain is built from TRBV6-6 and TRBJ2-7; TRBD1 might be the D (5 bases). Germline CDR1 reads MNHNY; CDR2 reads SVGAGI (reference sequence). V was trimmed by 6 bases and J by 4 bases, leaving 16 bases between them. CDR3 length: 14 residues. The CDR3 nucleotides are TGTGCCAGCAGGCAGAATGTCCAGGGATACGAGCAGTACGTC. Translated: CASRQNVQGYEQYV.

This clone has at least ten counts. The rearrangement joins TRBV7-3 to TRBJ1-1; D gene unclear. The CDR3 totals 15 residues. Germline CDR1 SGHTA, CDR2 FQGTGA. Trimming shortened V by 5 bases and J by 1 base, and 14 bases separated the two germline ends. As DNA, the CDR3 is TGTGCCAGCAGCCCAGAAAACAACCGGAACACTGAAGCTTTCTTT. Its translation is CASSPENNRNTEAFF.

This clone has just a few counts. One end of the junction does not line up with germline, which may come from a read error. The rearrangement joins TRBV7-7 to TRBJ2-2; D not certain. The CDR3 loop spans 14 amino acids. Germline lookup yields CDR1 SSHAT and CDR2 FNYEAQ (reference sequence). CDR3 sequence (DNA): TGTGCTAGCAGCCAGGCTCCATACACCGGGGAGCTGTTTTTT. It specifies CASSQAPYTGELFF.